Listed here are 10 T cell receptor beta chains from one sample, sequenced in a study of blood T cell repertoires in COVID-19. Using immunoSEQ multiplex PCR, the repertoire was profiled, and TCRdb retains in-frame clones only, with some absent. The table has around 94,000 clones, approximately 83% seen once. Sequencing was done on a sample of peripheral blood. These receptors were obtained from a man aged 60-69 years with acute or convalescent COVID-19.

This clone was seen only a few times. This rearrangement joins TRBV7-2 to TRBJ1-1; D remains ambiguous. The CDR3 has 17 amino acids. Germline-derived CDR1 and CDR2 are SGHTA and FQGNSA. The V end lost 3 bases, the J end lost 5 bases, and 22 bases lay between the germline ends. The CDR3: CASSFPRWERRGTEAFF. In DNA, the CDR3 is TGTGCCAGCAGCTTCCCCCGTTGGGAACGGCGGGGAACTGAAGCTTTCTTT.

The CDR3 is CASSLGEQNYEQYF. In nucleotides, the CDR3 is TGCGCCAGCAGCCTTGGGGAGCAGAACTACGAGCAGTACTTC. The genes are TRBV4-1 and TRBJ2-7, with D possibly matching TRBD2 (5 bases). V was cut by 4 bases and J by 3 bases, with 13 bases left in between. CDR1 MGHRA and CDR2 YSYEKL come from the germline V gene. The CDR3 length is 14 residues.

The chain combines TRBV19 with TRBJ1-1, with 7 bases aligning to TRBD1. This CDR3 has 14 amino acids. Trimming cost V 6 bases and J 6 bases; bases outside gene matches: 10. Germline lookup yields CDR1 LNHDA and CDR2 SQIVND (reference sequence). The CDR3 nucleotides are TGTGCCAGTAGCACAGGGGAATTCCTTGCTGAAGCTTTCTTT. Its translation: CASSTGEFLAEAFF.

This sequence joins TRBV5-6 and TRBJ1-6; 9 bases line up with TRBD1. With V trimmed by 4 bases and J by 10 bases, 9 bases remained unmatched. Germline loops: CDR1 SGHDT, CDR2 YYEEEE. The CDR3 has 15 residues. CDR3 in amino acids: CASSSGTGWQSPLHF. The CDR3 nucleotides read TGTGCCAGCAGCAGCGGGACAGGGTGGCAATCACCCCTCCACTTT.

The chain links TRBV4-1 to TRBJ1-5; D call uncertain. CDR1 and CDR2 (germline): MGHRA, YSYEKL. This CDR3 is built from 16 residues. V was shortened by 0 bases and J by 7 bases, with 16 bases between the two germline ends. As DNA, the CDR3 is TGCGCCAGCAGCCAAGATTGGAGGGTGGAAGGGCAGCCCCAGCATTTT. This sequence encodes CASSQDWRVEGQPQHF.

This clone came up a few times. J is TRBJ1-5 and V is TRBV6-2 or TRBV6-3; D is unresolved. The germline V gene encodes CDR1 MNHEY and CDR2 SVGEGT. The V and J ends lost 2 bases and 2 bases respectively, with 10 bases between them. The CDR3 runs 15 residues. The CDR3 region has the DNA TGTGCCAGCAGTTACCTGGCGGATGGCAATCAGCCCCAGCATTTT. This sequence encodes CASSYLADGNQPQHF.

V usage is TRBV19 and J usage is TRBJ2-1, with D possibly being TRBD2 (5 bases). In germline, CDR1 is LNHDA, CDR2 SQIVND (reference sequence). V was clipped by 7 bases and J by 6 bases, with 16 bases between them. The CDR3 covers 14 residues. In DNA form, the CDR3 reads TGTGCCAGTACTTACGCCGGAAGCGGCAATGAGCAGTTCTTC. Residues: CASTYAGSGNEQFF.

This clone was observed a few times. The V gene is TRBV9, the J gene TRBJ2-7; perhaps TRBD1 as D (5 bases). This CDR3 has 14 residues. V was shortened by 3 bases and J by 2 bases, with 12 bases between the two germline ends. From germline, CDR1 is SGDLS and CDR2 YYNGEE. CDR3 protein: CASSADLGPYEQYF. DNA for the CDR3: TGTGCCAGCAGCGCTGATCTGGGGCCCTACGAGCAGTACTTC.

The chain combines TRBV19 with TRBJ1-2, with TRBD1 identical over 9 bases. CDR3 length: 15 residues. V lost 4 bases and J lost 6; bases outside the gene matches: 9. CDR1 is LNHDA and CDR2 is SQIVND in the germline V gene (reference sequence). CDR3 sequence: CASSTTGTGYDGYTF. The CDR3 bases are TGTGCCAGTAGTACGACCGGGACAGGGTATGATGGCTACACCTTC.

The chain couples TRBV28 to TRBJ1-5; D is uncertain. Germline assignment: CDR1 MDHEN and CDR2 SYDVKM. This CDR3 is 14 amino acids long. V lost 5 bases to trimming and J lost 1 base, with 9 bases between them. The CDR3 loop is CASSAPGSNQPQHF. For the CDR3, the DNA is TGTGCCAGCAGTGCACCGGGGAGCAATCAGCCCCAGCATTTT.